This entry lists 2 T cell receptor beta chains sequenced from one sample in a study of spatial heterogeneity in lung cancer (dated by TCRdb to between 2019 and 2020). Antigens for these TCRs are unknown. Explained via the paper, the time point label denotes: sample taken at primary tumor resection. Library preparation used 5' RACE. The reads were generated on a NextSeq 500. Using fastp at Q25 and MiXCR, TCRdb reprocessed the public reads and kept productive beta chains. Identical CDR3 protein sequences are pooled into one entry, listed with their most common genes and DNA. The sample contains more than 15,000 distinct CDR3 sequences, 6.2% of them found a single time. The ten largest make up under 7% of the sample. The full study reports these points: A correlation was observed between the number of expanded intratumoral alpha and beta TCRs and the tumor nonsynonymous mutation count.

The sample consisted of lung tumor tissue, taken at surgery. These receptors all stem from a male donor with early-stage non-small cell lung cancer.

This clonotype came up many times. This beta chain is a stray read from a library made for alpha chains; its abundance is not meaningful. The gene calls are TRBV20-1 and TRBJ2-7, with 11 bases matching TRBD2. V dropped 5 bases and J dropped 0; count of bases not matched to a gene: 3. Looked up from germline, CDR1 is DFQATT and CDR2 is SNEGSKA (reference sequence). The CDR3 runs to 14 residues. The CDR3 spells CSAGGLAVSYEQYF. CDR3 bases: TGCAGTGCTGGGGGACTAGCGGTCTCCTACGAGCAGTACTTC.

This clonotype was recorded at least ten times. This beta chain is a stray read from a library made for alpha chains; its abundance is not meaningful. The V and J genes are TRBV7-9 and TRBJ2-5, with 14 nucleotides matching TRBD2. V was clipped by 3 bases and J by 9 bases; unmatched bases: 6. CDR1 SEHNR and CDR2 FQNEAQ come from the germline V gene (reference sequence). The CDR3 covers 15 residues. CDR3 protein: CASSLGTSGRTPQYF. The CDR3 DNA follows: TGTGCCAGCAGCTTGGGGACTAGCGGGAGAACGCCCCAGTACTTC.